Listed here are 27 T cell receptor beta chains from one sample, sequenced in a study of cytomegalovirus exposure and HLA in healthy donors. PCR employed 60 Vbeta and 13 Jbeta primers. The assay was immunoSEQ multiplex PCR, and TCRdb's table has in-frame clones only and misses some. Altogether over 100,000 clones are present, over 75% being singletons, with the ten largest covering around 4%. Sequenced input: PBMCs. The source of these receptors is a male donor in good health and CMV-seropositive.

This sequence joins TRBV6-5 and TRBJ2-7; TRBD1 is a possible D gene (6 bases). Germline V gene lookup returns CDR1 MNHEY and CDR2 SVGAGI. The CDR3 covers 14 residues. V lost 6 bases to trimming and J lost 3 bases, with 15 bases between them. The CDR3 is CASSLGQSYYEQYF. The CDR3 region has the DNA TGTGCCAGCAGCTTAGGACAGTCGTACTACGAGCAGTACTTC.

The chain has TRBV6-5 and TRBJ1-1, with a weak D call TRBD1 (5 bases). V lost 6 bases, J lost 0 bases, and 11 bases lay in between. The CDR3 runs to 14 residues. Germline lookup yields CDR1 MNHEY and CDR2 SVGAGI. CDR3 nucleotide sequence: TGTGCCAGCAGGAAACAGGTTTTGAACACTGAAGCTTTCTTT. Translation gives CASRKQVLNTEAFF.

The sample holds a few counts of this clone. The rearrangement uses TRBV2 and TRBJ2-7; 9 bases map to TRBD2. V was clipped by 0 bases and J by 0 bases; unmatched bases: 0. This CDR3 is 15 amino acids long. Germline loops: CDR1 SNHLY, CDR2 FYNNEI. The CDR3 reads CASSEASGGSYEQYF. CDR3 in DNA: TGTGCCAGCAGTGAAGCTAGCGGGGGCTCCTACGAGCAGTACTTC.

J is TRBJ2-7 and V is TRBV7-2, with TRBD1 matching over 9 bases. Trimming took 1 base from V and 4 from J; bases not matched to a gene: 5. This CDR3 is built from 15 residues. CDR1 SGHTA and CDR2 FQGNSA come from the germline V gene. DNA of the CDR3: TGTGCCAGCAGCTTAGTACCGACAGGGGGTTACGAGCAGTACTTC. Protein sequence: CASSLVPTGGYEQYF.

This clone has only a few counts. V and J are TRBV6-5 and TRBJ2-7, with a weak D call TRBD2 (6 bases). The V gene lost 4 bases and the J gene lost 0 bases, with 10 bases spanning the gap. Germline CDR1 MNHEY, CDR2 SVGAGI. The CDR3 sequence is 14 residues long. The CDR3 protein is CASSSDGSSYEQYF. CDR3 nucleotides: TGTGCCAGCAGTTCGGACGGGAGCTCCTACGAGCAGTACTTC.

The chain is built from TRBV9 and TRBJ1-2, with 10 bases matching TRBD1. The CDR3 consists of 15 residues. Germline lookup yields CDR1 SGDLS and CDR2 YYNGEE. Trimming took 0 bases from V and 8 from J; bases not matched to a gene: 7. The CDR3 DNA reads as TGTGCCAGCAGCGTAGCCTGGGACAGGGGACAAGGCTACACCTTC. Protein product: CASSVAWDRGQGYTF.

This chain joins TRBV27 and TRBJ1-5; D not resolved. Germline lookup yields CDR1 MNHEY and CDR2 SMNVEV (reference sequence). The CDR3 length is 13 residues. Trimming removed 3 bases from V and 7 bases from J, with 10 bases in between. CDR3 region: CASSFLGGQPQHF. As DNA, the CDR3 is TGTGCCAGCAGTTTTTTGGGAGGACAGCCCCAGCATTTT.

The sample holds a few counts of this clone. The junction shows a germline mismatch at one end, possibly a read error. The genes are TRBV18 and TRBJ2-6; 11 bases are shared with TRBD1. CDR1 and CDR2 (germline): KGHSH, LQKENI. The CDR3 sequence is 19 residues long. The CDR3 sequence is CASSPGQGASWAGANGLTF. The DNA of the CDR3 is TGTGCCAGCTCGCCCGGACAGGGGGCTTCCTGGGCTGGGGCCAACGGCCTGACTTTC.

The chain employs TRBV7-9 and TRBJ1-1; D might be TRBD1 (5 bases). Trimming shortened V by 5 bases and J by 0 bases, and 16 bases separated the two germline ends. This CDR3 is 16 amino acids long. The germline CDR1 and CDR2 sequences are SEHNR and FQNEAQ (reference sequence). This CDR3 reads CASSDQGLVMNTEAFF. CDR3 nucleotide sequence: TGTGCCAGCAGCGACCAGGGTCTAGTGATGAACACTGAAGCTTTCTTT.

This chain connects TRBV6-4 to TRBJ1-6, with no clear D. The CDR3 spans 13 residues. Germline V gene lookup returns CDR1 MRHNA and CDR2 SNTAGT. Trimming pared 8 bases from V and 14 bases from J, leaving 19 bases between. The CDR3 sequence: CASAPSGTGSLHF. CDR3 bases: TGTGCCAGCGCACCGTCAGGTACCGGTTCCCTCCACTTT.

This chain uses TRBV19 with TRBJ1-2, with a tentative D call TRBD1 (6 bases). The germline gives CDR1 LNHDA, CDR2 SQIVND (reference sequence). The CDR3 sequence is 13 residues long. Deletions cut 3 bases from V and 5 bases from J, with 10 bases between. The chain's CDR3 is CASSMRTGYGYTF. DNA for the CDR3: TGTGCCAGTAGTATGCGTACAGGGTATGGCTACACCTTC.

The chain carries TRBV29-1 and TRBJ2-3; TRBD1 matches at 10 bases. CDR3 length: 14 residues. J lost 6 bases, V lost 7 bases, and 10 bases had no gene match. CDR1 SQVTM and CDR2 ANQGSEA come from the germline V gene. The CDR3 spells CSGGRDRGPDTQYF. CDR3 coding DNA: TGCAGCGGGGGGAGGGACAGGGGCCCCGATACGCAGTATTTT.

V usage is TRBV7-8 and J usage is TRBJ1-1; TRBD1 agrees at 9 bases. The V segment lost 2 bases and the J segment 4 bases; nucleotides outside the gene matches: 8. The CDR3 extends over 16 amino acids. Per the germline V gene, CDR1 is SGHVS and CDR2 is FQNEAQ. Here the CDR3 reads CASSLRTTGGGTEAFF. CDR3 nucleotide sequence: TGTGCCAGCAGCTTACGGACGACAGGGGGAGGCACTGAAGCTTTCTTT.

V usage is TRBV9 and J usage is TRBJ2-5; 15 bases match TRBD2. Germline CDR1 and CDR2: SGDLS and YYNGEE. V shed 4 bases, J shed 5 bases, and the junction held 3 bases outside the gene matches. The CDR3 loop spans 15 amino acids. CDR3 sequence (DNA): TGTGCCAGCAGCCCAGGACTAGCGGGAGGGGAGACCCAGTACTTC. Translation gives CASSPGLAGGETQYF.

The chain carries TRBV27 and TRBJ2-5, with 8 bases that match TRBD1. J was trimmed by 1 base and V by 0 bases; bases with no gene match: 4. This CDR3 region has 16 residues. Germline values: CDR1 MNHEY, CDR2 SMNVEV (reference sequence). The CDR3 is CASSLSPGTGQETQYF. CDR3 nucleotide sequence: TGTGCCAGCAGTTTATCTCCCGGGACAGGCCAAGAGACCCAGTACTTC.

CDR3 protein: CASSPPKSGQGYTDTQYF. For the CDR3, the DNA is TGTGCCAGCAGTCCCCCTAAATCCGGACAGGGTTACACAGATACGCAGTATTTT. This sequence joins TRBV27 and TRBJ2-3; 8 nucleotides align to TRBD1. CDR3 size: 18 residues. Germline V gene sequence: CDR1 MNHEY, CDR2 SMNVEV (reference sequence). The J segment lost 2 bases and the V segment lost 5 bases, leaving 15 bases of the junction unmatched.

The CDR3 bases are TGTGCCAGCAGCTTAGGACTAGCGGAGAGGGGCGATGAGCAGTTCTTC. Its translation is CASSLGLAERGDEQFF. The genes are TRBV7-6 and TRBJ2-1; 9 positions agree with TRBD2. V shed 1 base, J shed 8 bases, and the junction held 9 bases outside the gene matches. The length of the CDR3 is 16 residues. From germline, CDR1 is SGHVS and CDR2 FNYEAQ.

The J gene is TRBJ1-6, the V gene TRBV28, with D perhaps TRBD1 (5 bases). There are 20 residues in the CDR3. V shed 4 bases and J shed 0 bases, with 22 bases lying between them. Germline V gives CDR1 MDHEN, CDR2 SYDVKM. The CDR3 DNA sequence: TGTGCCAGCAGTTCATATCGAGAATCAGGGAAGAGCTCCTATAATTCACCCCTCCACTTT. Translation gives CASSSYRESGKSSYNSPLHF.

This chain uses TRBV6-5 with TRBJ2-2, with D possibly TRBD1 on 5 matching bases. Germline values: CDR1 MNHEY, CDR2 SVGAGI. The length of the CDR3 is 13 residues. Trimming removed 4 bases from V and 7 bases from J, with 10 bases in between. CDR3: CASSSRVGGELFF. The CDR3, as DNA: TGTGCCAGCAGTTCCAGGGTTGGCGGGGAGCTGTTTTTT.

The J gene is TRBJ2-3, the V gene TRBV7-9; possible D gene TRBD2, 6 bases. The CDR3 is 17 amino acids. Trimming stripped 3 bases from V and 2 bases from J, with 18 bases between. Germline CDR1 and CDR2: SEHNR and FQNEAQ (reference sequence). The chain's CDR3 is CASSFTRDGRNTDTQYF. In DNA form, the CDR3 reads TGTGCCAGCAGCTTTACACGGGACGGGAGAAACACAGATACGCAGTATTTT.

CDR3 in DNA: TGTGCCAGCAGTGAAGTAGGGGCCTCCTATAATTCACCCCTCCACTTT. Protein product: CASSEVGASYNSPLHF. The rearrangement links TRBV2 to TRBJ1-6; D is perhaps TRBD1 (5 bases). V lost 1 base to trimming and J lost 0 bases, with 7 bases between them. The CDR3 totals 16 residues. The V gene's germline CDR1 is SNHLY and CDR2 FYNNEI.

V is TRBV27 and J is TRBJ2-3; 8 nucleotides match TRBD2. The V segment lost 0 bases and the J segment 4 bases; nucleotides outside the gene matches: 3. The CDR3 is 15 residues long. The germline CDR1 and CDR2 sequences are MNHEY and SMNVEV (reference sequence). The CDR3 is CASSLSEGLADTQYF. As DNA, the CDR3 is TGTGCCAGCAGTTTATCGGAGGGACTAGCAGATACGCAGTATTTT.

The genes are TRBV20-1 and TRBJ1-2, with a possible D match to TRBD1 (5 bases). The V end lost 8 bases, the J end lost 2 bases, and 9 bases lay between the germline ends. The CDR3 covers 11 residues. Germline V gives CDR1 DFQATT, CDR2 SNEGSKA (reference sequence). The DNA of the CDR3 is TGCAGTCCGGGGGGAAACTATGGCTACACCTTC. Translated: CSPGGNYGYTF.

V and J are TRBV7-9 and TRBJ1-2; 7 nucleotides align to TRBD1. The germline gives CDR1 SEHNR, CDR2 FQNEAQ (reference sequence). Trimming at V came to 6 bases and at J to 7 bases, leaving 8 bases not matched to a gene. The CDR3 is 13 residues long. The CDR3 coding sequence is TGTGCCAGCAGTTCCGACAGGGATAGTGGCTACACCTTC. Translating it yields CASSSDRDSGYTF.

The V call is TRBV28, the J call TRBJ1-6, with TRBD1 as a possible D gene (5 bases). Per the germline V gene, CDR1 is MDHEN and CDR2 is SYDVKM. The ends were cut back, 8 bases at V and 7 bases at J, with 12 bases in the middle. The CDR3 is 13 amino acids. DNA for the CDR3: TGTGCCAGCGGAGGGGCGCAGAATTCACCCCTCCACTTT. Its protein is CASGGAQNSPLHF.

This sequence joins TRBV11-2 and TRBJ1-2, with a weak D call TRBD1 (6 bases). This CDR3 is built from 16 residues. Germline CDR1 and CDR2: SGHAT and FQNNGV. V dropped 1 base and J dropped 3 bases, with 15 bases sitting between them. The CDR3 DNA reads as TGTGCCAGCAGCTTAGGCGGGGGTAGGGGGTACTATGGCTACACCTTC. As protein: CASSLGGGRGYYGYTF.

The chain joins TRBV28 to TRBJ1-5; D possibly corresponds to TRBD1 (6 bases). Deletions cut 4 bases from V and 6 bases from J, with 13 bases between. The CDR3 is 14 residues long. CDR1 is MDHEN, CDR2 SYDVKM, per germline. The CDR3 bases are TGTGCCAGCAGTTGGGATTTAGGGGGTCAGCCCCAGCATTTT. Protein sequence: CASSWDLGGQPQHF. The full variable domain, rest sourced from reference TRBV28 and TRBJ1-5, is DVKVTQSSRYLVKRTGEKVFLECVQDMDHENMFWYRQDPGLGLRLIYFSYDVKMKEKGDIPEGYSVSREKKERFSLILESASTNQTSMYLCASSWDLGGQPQHFGDGTRLSIL.